The 24 T cell receptor beta chains presented below share a single source sample, sequenced in a study of cytomegalovirus exposure and HLA in healthy donors. The primer mix had 60 Vbeta and 13 Jbeta primers. Sequencing used immunoSEQ multiplex PCR; TCRdb keeps in-frame clones, though not all of them. The table shows about 160,000 clones, with approximately 72% occurring only once. What was sequenced was PBMCs. These receptors were collected from a female donor in good health and CMV-seronegative.

The rearrangement links TRBV19 to TRBJ1-1; maybe TRBD1 (6 bases). The CDR3 length is 15 residues. Germline CDR1 reads LNHDA; CDR2 reads SQIVND (reference sequence). V was trimmed by 1 base and J by 9 bases, leaving 18 bases between them. The CDR3: CASSIAYDRTAQAFF. DNA for the CDR3: TGTGCCAGTAGTATAGCCTACGACCGGACAGCTCAAGCTTTCTTT.

CDR3 in amino acids: CASSVGAGAAYNEQFF. The CDR3 nucleotides read TGTGCCAGCAGCGTAGGGGCGGGAGCGGCCTACAATGAGCAGTTCTTC. The chain uses TRBV9 and TRBJ2-1, with TRBD2 matching over 7 bases. The CDR3 is made up of 16 amino acids. The junction had 5 bases not matched to a gene; V was cut back by 0 bases and J by 2 bases. Germline V gene data show CDR1 as SGDLS and CDR2 as YYNGEE.

The CDR3 here is CASSLSVTYEQYF. CDR3 sequence (DNA): TGCGCCAGCAGCTTGTCCGTAACCTACGAGCAGTACTTC. The chain has TRBV5-1 and TRBJ2-7; D not certain. This CDR3 is built from 13 residues. V was clipped by 1 base and J by 2 bases, with 7 bases between them. Germline-derived CDR1 and CDR2 are SGHRS and YFSETQ. Together with reference TRBV5-1 and TRBJ2-7, the CDR3 gives the full variable domain: KAGVTQTPRYLIKTRGQQVTLSCSPISGHRSVSWYQQTPGQGLQFLFEYFSETQRNKGNFPGRFSGRQFSNSRSEMNVSTLELGDSALYLCASSLSVTYEQYFGPGTRLTVT.

The chain links TRBV5-1 to TRBJ1-2; D unresolved. With 0 bases removed from V and 6 bases from J, the gap between germline ends came to 9 bases. This CDR3 is built from 13 residues. The V gene's germline CDR1 is SGHRS and CDR2 YFSETQ. The CDR3 DNA follows: TGCGCCAGCAGCTTGGCGGCTGCGGATGGCTACACCTTC. Encoded protein: CASSLAAADGYTF. Full variable domain (remainder filled in from reference TRBV5-1 and TRBJ1-2): KAGVTQTPRYLIKTRGQQVTLSCSPISGHRSVSWYQQTPGQGLQFLFEYFSETQRNKGNFPGRFSGRQFSNSRSEMNVSTLELGDSALYLCASSLAAADGYTFGSGTRLTVV.

In its sample, this clone was seen a few times. The rearrangement joins TRBV5-6 to TRBJ2-3; D not resolved. V was pared by 0 bases and J by 6 bases, with 8 bases between. Germline CDR1 and CDR2: SGHDT and YYEEEE. This CDR3 region has 13 residues. The CDR3 nucleotides read TGTGCCAGCAGCTTGGGCAGAACCGATACGCAGTATTTT. It translates to CASSLGRTDTQYF. Combining the CDR3 with reference TRBV5-6 and TRBJ2-3 gives the whole variable domain DAGVTQSPTHLIKTRGQQVTLRCSPKSGHDTVSWYQQALGQGPQFIFQYYEEEERQRGNFPDRFSGHQFPNYSSELNVNALLLGDSALYLCASSLGRTDTQYFGPGTRLTVL.

This chain links TRBV30 with TRBJ1-6; D is perhaps TRBD1 (6 bases). The ends were cut back, 1 base at V and 6 bases at J, with 7 bases in the middle. The CDR3 sequence is 13 residues long. CDR1 and CDR2 (germline): GTSNPN, SVGIG (reference sequence). The CDR3 region is CAWSEQGNSPLHF. The CDR3 DNA follows: TGTGCCTGGAGTGAACAGGGTAATTCACCCCTCCACTTT.

The chain couples TRBV5-6 to TRBJ1-5, with D perhaps TRBD1 (5 bases). V lost 2 bases, J lost 7 bases, and 10 bases lay in between. This CDR3 has 13 amino acids. In germline, CDR1 is SGHDT, CDR2 YYEEEE. The CDR3 reads CASSFGGDQPQHF. CDR3 DNA: TGTGCCAGCAGCTTTGGGGGGGACCAGCCCCAGCATTTT.

V and J are TRBV5-1 and TRBJ2-2; 7 nucleotides agree with TRBD1. This CDR3 is built from 19 residues. V gave up 4 bases and J gave up 1 base; unmatched junction bases: 16. Germline V CDR1 and CDR2: SGHRS, YFSETQ. This chain's CDR3 is CASSRIGISGTENTGELFF. In DNA, the CDR3 is TGCGCCAGCAGCCGGATCGGAATATCCGGGACAGAGAACACCGGGGAGCTGTTTTTT.

This clone was found once. Sequence at one end of the junction differs from germline and may be a read error. V is TRBV29-1 and J is TRBJ2-3, with 7 bases fitting TRBD2. The CDR3 has 13 amino acids. Germline CDR1 and CDR2: SQVTM and ANQGSEA. CDR3 amino acids: CGVGGGYTDTQYF. The CDR3 bases are TGCGGCGTTGGGGGGGGGTACACAGATACGCAGTATTTT.

V usage is TRBV7-2 and J usage is TRBJ2-5; D might be TRBD2 (7 bases). The CDR3 extends over 16 amino acids. The ends were cut back, 2 bases at V and 5 bases at J, with 18 bases in the middle. Germline lookup yields CDR1 SGHTA and CDR2 FQGNSA. The CDR3 sequence is CASSLLGGAGAETQYF. The CDR3 DNA reads TGTGCCAGCAGCTTACTGGGGGGCGCGGGGGCGGAGACCCAGTACTTC.

CDR3 in amino acids: CASSTGIYYEQYF. In nucleotides, the CDR3 is TGTGCCAGTAGCACCGGGATCTACTACGAGCAGTACTTC. V and J are TRBV19 and TRBJ2-7; a weak D match, TRBD2 (5 bases). V was pared by 6 bases and J by 3 bases, with 12 bases between. The CDR3 contains 13 residues. Per the germline V gene, CDR1 is LNHDA and CDR2 is SQIVND (reference sequence).

V usage is TRBV5-6 and J usage is TRBJ1-2, with TRBD1 as a possible D gene (5 bases). Germline CDR1 SGHDT, CDR2 YYEEEE. Between the trimmed V and J ends, which lost 3 bases and 4 bases, there was a span of 16 bases. The CDR3 is made up of 15 amino acids. CDR3 amino acids: CASSWGGTFVYGYTF. CDR3 in DNA: TGTGCCAGCAGCTGGGGGGGGACGTTCGTCTATGGCTACACCTTC.

This sequence joins TRBV7-2 and TRBJ2-1; weak D call: TRBD2 (5 bases). Looked up from germline, CDR1 is SGHTA and CDR2 is FQGNSA. V was trimmed by 0 bases and J by 6 bases, leaving 12 bases between them. This CDR3 comprises 15 residues. The CDR3 nucleotides read TGTGCCAGCAGCTTAGCCCGGGAAGCGGTCAATGAGCAGTTCTTC. Amino acids: CASSLAREAVNEQFF.

The V call is TRBV5-4, the J call TRBJ1-1; D gene unclear. Trimming removed 2 bases from V and 7 bases from J, with 6 bases in between. The germline CDR1 and CDR2 sequences are SGHNT and YYREEE (reference sequence). The CDR3 is made up of 11 amino acids. The CDR3 DNA is TGTGCCAGCAGCTTCGGGGTTGAAGCTTTCTTT. Amino acids: CASSFGVEAFF.

The chain carries TRBV23-1 and TRBJ2-7; D is perhaps TRBD1 (7 bases). TRBV23-1 carries the ORF label, with uncertain function. This CDR3 is 15 amino acids long. V was pared by 5 bases and J by 2 bases, with 16 bases between. The CDR3: CASSLGGQPAYEQYF. The CDR3 DNA reads TGCGCCAGCAGTTTGGGGGGACAGCCTGCCTACGAGCAGTACTTC.

The chain employs TRBV6-6 and TRBJ2-1; tentative D call: TRBD1 (6 bases). Per the germline V gene, CDR1 is MNHNY and CDR2 is SVGAGI (reference sequence). Trimming took 0 bases from V and 6 from J, leaving 6 bases between them. There are 13 residues in the CDR3. This CDR3 is CASSYSTGNEQFF. In nucleotides, the CDR3 is TGTGCCAGCAGTTACTCGACAGGCAATGAGCAGTTCTTC.

The V gene is TRBV5-1, the J gene TRBJ1-2; D is ambiguous. Looked up from germline, CDR1 is SGHRS and CDR2 is YFSETQ. V shed 0 bases and J shed 2 bases, with 8 bases lying between them. This CDR3 has 14 amino acids. The CDR3 DNA reads as TGCGCCAGCAGCTTGGACCTATCCAACTATGGCTACACCTTC. Translation: CASSLDLSNYGYTF.

This clone was counted a few times. This chain joins TRBV19 and TRBJ1-2; 7 nucleotides match TRBD1. J lost 3 bases, V lost 0 bases, and 7 bases had no gene match. The CDR3 length is 16 residues. Germline V gives CDR1 LNHDA, CDR2 SQIVND (reference sequence). Written as DNA, the CDR3 is TGTGCCAGTAGTATAGATCCGACAGGGATAGACTATGGCTACACCTTC. Amino acid sequence: CASSIDPTGIDYGYTF.

The V gene is TRBV11-2, the J gene TRBJ1-4, with TRBD1 as a possible D gene (6 bases). This CDR3 spans 14 amino acids. From germline, CDR1 is SGHAT and CDR2 FQNNGV. V was shortened by 2 bases and J by 2 bases, with 6 bases between the two germline ends. Here the CDR3 DNA reads TGTGCCAGCAGCTTACAGGGGACTAATGAAAAACTGTTTTTT. Protein sequence: CASSLQGTNEKLFF.

This clone was seen just once. The chain carries TRBV7-9 and TRBJ2-7, with 7 bases fitting TRBD1. From germline, CDR1 is SEHNR and CDR2 FQNEAQ (reference sequence). Trimming took 6 bases from V and 7 from J; bases not matched to a gene: 9. The CDR3 is 13 residues long. The CDR3 region is CASRRGQGEEQYF. CDR3 bases: TGTGCCAGCAGACGAGGGCAGGGGGAAGAGCAGTACTTC.

J is TRBJ2-7 and V is TRBV5-1; the D gene is possibly TRBD2 (6 bases). Germline CDR1 and CDR2: SGHRS and YFSETQ. V was clipped by 0 bases and J by 1 base, with 11 bases between them. The CDR3 totals 15 residues. DNA of the CDR3: TGCGCCAGCAGCTTGGCTTACGGGGGTTCCTACGAGCAGTACTTC. It specifies CASSLAYGGSYEQYF.

This sequence joins TRBV7-2 and TRBJ1-2; D gene ambiguous. V was clipped by 4 bases and J by 4 bases, with 10 bases between them. The germline V gene has CDR1 SGHTA and CDR2 FQGNSA. This CDR3 contains 13 residues. DNA of the CDR3: TGTGCCAGCAGCTCTTATACGAGCTATGGCTACACCTTC. Translated, it gives CASSSYTSYGYTF.

The chain links TRBV9 to TRBJ2-3; TRBD2 might be the D (7 bases). Germline V gives CDR1 SGDLS, CDR2 YYNGEE. This CDR3 has 15 amino acids. The V gene lost 3 bases and the J gene lost 0 bases, with 11 bases spanning the gap. In DNA, the CDR3 is TGTGCCAGCAGCGCGAGGGGGGGAAGCACAGATACGCAGTATTTT. It codes for CASSARGGSTDTQYF.

The chain uses TRBV6-1 and TRBJ2-3; maybe TRBD2 (6 bases). The CDR3 contains 14 residues. The V end was cut by 10 bases, the J end by 0 bases, with 14 bases between. Germline CDR1 is MNHNS and CDR2 is SASEGT. In DNA form, the CDR3 reads TGTGCCATCTCCCCGGGGACTAGCACAGATACGCAGTATTTT. It translates to CAISPGTSTDTQYF.